The 3 T cell receptor beta chains reported below all come from one sample, sequenced in a study of shared clonotypes between healthy human individuals. Assay: immunoSEQ multiplex PCR; the TCRdb copy retains only in-frame clones and omits some. The profile covers about 1 million clones, with about 76% appearing a single time and approximately 1.5% taken by the ten largest. What was sequenced was memory CD4+ T cells sorted from blood. The subset here: CD45RA-negative fraction. The receptors shown here come from a man younger than 35 in good health.

V usage is TRBV21-1 and J usage is TRBJ2-3; the table names TRBD1, a call not compared with the DNA. TRBV21-1 constitutes a pseudogene. The CDR3 has 14 amino acids. The CDR3 nucleotides are TGTGCCAGCAGGCAGGGGTTAAACACAGATACGCAGTATTTT. Amino acids: CASRQGLNTDTQYF.

This chain connects TRBV10-3 to TRBJ1-2, with D perhaps matching TRBD1 (5 bases). Germline values: CDR1 ENHRY, CDR2 SYGVKD. The CDR3 sequence is 13 residues long. Trimming left V 3 bases short and J 2 bases short, with 7 bases between. The CDR3 nucleotides read TGTGCCATCAGTGACTACAGGAACTATGGCTACACCTTC. Amino acids: CAISDYRNYGYTF.

Written as DNA, the CDR3 is TGTGCCAGCAGCTTCGGACACACGAACACCGGGGAGCTGTTTTTT. As protein: CASSFGHTNTGELFF. This chain uses TRBV7-2 with TRBJ2-2; weak D call: TRBD1 (5 bases). The CDR3 has 15 amino acids. The germline V and J ends were trimmed by 3 bases and 0 bases, with 8 bases remaining between them. The germline V gene has CDR1 SGHTA and CDR2 FQGNSA.